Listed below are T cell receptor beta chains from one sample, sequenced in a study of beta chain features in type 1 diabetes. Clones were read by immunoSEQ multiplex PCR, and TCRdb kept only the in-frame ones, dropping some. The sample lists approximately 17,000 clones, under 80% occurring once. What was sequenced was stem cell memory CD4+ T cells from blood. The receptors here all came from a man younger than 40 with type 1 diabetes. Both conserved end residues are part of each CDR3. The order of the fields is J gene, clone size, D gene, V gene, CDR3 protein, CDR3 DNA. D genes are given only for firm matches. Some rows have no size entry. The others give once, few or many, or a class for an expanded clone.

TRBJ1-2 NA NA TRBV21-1 CASSRIRSQATSMGGSYTF TGTGCCAGCAGCCGAATACGCTCCCAAGCAACCTCCATGGGGGGAAGCTACACCTTC
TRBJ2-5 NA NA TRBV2 CASSREFQETQYF TGTGCCAGCTCACGGGAGTTCCAAGAGACCCAGTACTTC
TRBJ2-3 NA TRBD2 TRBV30 CAWSPGTSADTQYF TGTGCCTGGAGCCCCGGGACTAGCGCAGATACGCAGTATTTT
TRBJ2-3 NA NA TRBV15 CATSREAGAPGF TGTGCCACCAGCAGAGAGGCGGGGGCCCCGGGTTTT
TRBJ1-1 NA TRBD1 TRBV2 CASSENRWDSQAFF TGTGCCAGCAGTGAAAATAGGTGGGACAGCCAAGCTTTCTTT
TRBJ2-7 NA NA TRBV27 CAGLGGAYEQYF TGTGCCGGGCTAGGAGGGGCCTACGAGCAGTACTTC
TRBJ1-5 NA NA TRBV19 CASSTTFYSNQPQHF TGTGCCAGTAGTACGACATTTTATAGCAATCAGCCCCAGCATTTT
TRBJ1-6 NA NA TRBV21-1 CALRQGNGMNSPLHF TGTGCCCTACGACAGGGGAACGGTATGAATTCACCCCTCCACTTT
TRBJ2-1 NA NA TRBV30 CAWAGAYNEQFF TGTGCCTGGGCGGGGGCGTACAATGAGCAGTTCTTC
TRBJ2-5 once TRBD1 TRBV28 CASSPGQVVETQYF TGTGCCAGCAGTCCAGGACAGGTAGTGGAGACCCAGTACTTC
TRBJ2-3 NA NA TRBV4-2 CASSQERRVTDTQYF TGTGCCAGCAGCCAAGAGAGGAGGGTCACAGATACGCAGTATTTT
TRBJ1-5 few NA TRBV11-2 CASSLGLRNQPQHF TGTGCCAGCAGCCTGGGACTTCGCAATCAGCCCCAGCATTTT
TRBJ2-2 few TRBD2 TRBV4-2 CASSQVAAGDDTGELFF TGTGCCAGCAGCCAAGTAGCCGCGGGGGACGACACCGGGGAGCTGTTTTTT
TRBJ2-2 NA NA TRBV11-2 CASSSSRGLGGGELFF TGTGCCAGCAGCTCCAGCCGAGGACTCGGTGGCGGGGAGCTGTTTTTT
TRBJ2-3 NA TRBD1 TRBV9 CASSVAWTGGTDTQYF TGTGCCAGCAGCGTAGCCTGGACAGGGGGAACAGATACGCAGTATTTT
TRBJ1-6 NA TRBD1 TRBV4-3 CASSQDTGQNSPLHF TGCGCCAGCAGCCAAGATACGGGACAGAATTCACCCCTCCACTTT
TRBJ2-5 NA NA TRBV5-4 CASSAGETQYF TGTGCCAGCAGCGCCGGGGAGACCCAGTACTTC
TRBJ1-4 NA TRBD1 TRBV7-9 CASSPGQLNEKLFF TGTGCCAGCAGCCCGGGACAGCTTAATGAAAAACTGTTTTTT
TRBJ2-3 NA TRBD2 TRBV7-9 CASSLGLRGSTDTQYF TGTGCCAGCAGCTTAGGTCTGCGGGGGAGCACAGATACGCAGTATTTT
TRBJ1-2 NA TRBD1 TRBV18 CASSPGTGNGYTF TGTGCCAGCTCACCCGGGACAGGGAATGGCTACACCTTC
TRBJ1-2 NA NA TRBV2 CASREGQDYGYTF TGTGCCAGCAGAGAGGGACAAGACTATGGCTACACCTTC
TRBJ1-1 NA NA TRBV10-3 CAISGGTTEAFF TGTGCCATCAGTGGCGGGACCACTGAAGCTTTCTTT
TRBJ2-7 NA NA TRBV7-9 CASSLGGQGEQYF TGTGCCAGCAGCTTAGGGGGCCAGGGCGAGCAGTACTTC
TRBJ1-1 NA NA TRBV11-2 CASSLVAGWNTEAFF TGTGCCAGCAGCTTAGTGGCAGGGTGGAACACTGAAGCTTTCTTT
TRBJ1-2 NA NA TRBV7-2 CASGRGNYGYTF TGTGCCAGCGGGCGGGGGAACTATGGCTACACCTTC
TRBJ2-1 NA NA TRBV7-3 CASSLTGGSYNEQFF TGTGCCAGCAGCTTAACAGGGGGTTCCTACAATGAGCAGTTCTTC
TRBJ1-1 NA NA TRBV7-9 CASSFAGTEAFF TGTGCCAGCAGCTTCGCAGGGACTGAAGCTTTCTTT
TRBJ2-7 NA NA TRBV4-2 CASSQDITPSSYEQYF TGTGCCAGCAGCCAAGATATCACCCCGAGCTCCTACGAGCAGTACTTC
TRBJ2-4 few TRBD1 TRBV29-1 CSSVGRDRGGSDIQYF TGCAGCAGCGTTGGTCGGGACAGGGGGGGTTCGGACATTCAGTACTTC
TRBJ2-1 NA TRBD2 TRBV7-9 CASSHPGTSGGSSYNEQFF TGTGCCAGCAGCCATCCAGGGACTAGCGGGGGGTCCTCCTACAATGAGCAGTTCTTC
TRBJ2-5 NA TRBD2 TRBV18 CASSPTRGTNQETQYF TGTGCCAGCTCCCCCACGCGGGGGACCAACCAAGAGACCCAGTACTTC